This T cell receptor (beta chain) was recovered during a study of shared clonotypes between healthy human individuals. Overall study context: Each donor had three CD4 naive, three CD4 memory, two CD8 naive and one CD8 memory plate.

This CDR3 is built from 14 residues. Per germline, CDR1 MNHNS and CDR2 SASEGT. V trimming: 6 bases; J trimming: 5 bases; junction bases outside the gene matches: 5. Using immunoSEQ multiplex PCR, the repertoire was profiled, and TCRdb retains in-frame clones only, with some absent. This sample yields roughly 700,000 clones, of which around 90% are seen a single time; roughly 36% belongs to the top ten. This TCR derives from a man between 18 and 29 years old in good health. Some clones in this sample may be carry-over from other donors' samples. The chain joins TRBV6-1 to TRBJ2-5; TRBD2 matches 11 bases. The sample comprised memory CD8+ T cells from PBMCs. Regarding subset: CD45RO+ cells pooled with CCR7-negative TemRA cells. CDR3 coding DNA: TGTGCCAGCAGATGGACTAGCGGGTTCGAGACCCAGTACTTC. Its translation is CASRWTSGFETQYF.